The 26 T cell receptor beta chains below come from one sample, sequenced in a study of shared clonotypes between healthy human individuals. Assay: immunoSEQ multiplex PCR; the TCRdb copy retains only in-frame clones and omits some. The repertoire consists of 2 million or so clones, with about 95% occurring once and the leading ten covering 0.85% to 1.2%. CD8 cells regarded as naive lacked CD45RO, were positively chosen for CCR7, and omitted terminally differentiated effector memory CD45RA+ cells. Material: naive CD8+ T cells sorted from blood. These receptors originate from a man aged 18 to 29 in good health.

The V gene is TRBV7-9, the J gene TRBJ1-2; D gene ambiguous. With 3 bases removed from V and 4 bases from J, the gap between germline ends came to 9 bases. This CDR3 spans 13 amino acids. CDR1 and CDR2 (germline): SEHNR, FQNEAQ (reference sequence). The CDR3 loop reads CASSFLSGYGYTF. In DNA form, the CDR3 reads TGTGCCAGCAGCTTCCTATCTGGCTATGGCTACACCTTC.

This chain connects TRBV27 to TRBJ2-3; D possibly corresponds to TRBD1 (6 bases). V was pared by 3 bases and J by 3 bases, with 19 bases between. The CDR3 covers 17 residues. Germline values: CDR1 MNHEY, CDR2 SMNVEV (reference sequence). The CDR3 DNA sequence: TGTGCCAGCAGTTTCCTACCATTGGGGGCGAGAACAGATACGCAGTATTTT. Encoded protein: CASSFLPLGARTDTQYF.

This chain's CDR3 is CASSLAPPGTRMYEQYF. CDR3 bases: TGTGCCAGCAGCTTAGCGCCACCGGGAACCCGAATGTACGAGCAGTACTTC. V is TRBV7-9 and J is TRBJ2-7, with D possibly being TRBD2 (5 bases). Germline CDR1 and CDR2: SEHNR and FQNEAQ (reference sequence). CDR3 length: 17 amino acids. Trimming left V 0 bases short and J 4 bases short, with 19 bases between.

V and J are TRBV9 and TRBJ2-3; D is uncertain. The CDR3 spans 15 residues. From germline, CDR1 is SGDLS and CDR2 YYNGEE. V was cut by 4 bases and J by 5 bases, with 17 bases left in between. This CDR3 reads CASSPRPPLEDTQYF. In DNA form, the CDR3 reads TGTGCCAGCAGCCCCCGGCCCCCTCTAGAAGATACGCAGTATTTT.

The gene calls are TRBV30 and TRBJ1-2; tentatively, D is TRBD1 (6 bases). This CDR3 comprises 13 residues. The germline V gene has CDR1 GTSNPN and CDR2 SVGIG (reference sequence). V lost 0 bases and J 4 bases, leaving 9 bases between the germline ends. The CDR3 is CAWSVGQLYGYTF. The DNA for the CDR3 is TGTGCCTGGAGTGTAGGACAGCTCTATGGCTACACCTTC.

The V gene is TRBV19, the J gene TRBJ2-1; D remains unclear. The CDR3 is 13 residues long. The V gene lost 3 bases and the J gene lost 6 bases, with 9 bases spanning the gap. Looked up from germline, CDR1 is LNHDA and CDR2 is SQIVND (reference sequence). The CDR3 spells CASSMPVGNEQFF. The CDR3 DNA reads as TGTGCCAGTAGTATGCCAGTTGGCAATGAGCAGTTCTTC.

The chain combines TRBV10-2 with TRBJ2-1, with 10 bases identical to TRBD2. The CDR3 sequence is 15 residues long. CDR1 and CDR2 (germline): WSHSY, SAAADI. The V gene end was trimmed by 5 bases and the J gene end by 6 bases; junction bases not matched to a gene: 7. CDR3 coding DNA: TGCGCCAGCAGTCTCCTAGCGGGAGAAGCCAATGAGCAGTTCTTC. Translated, it gives CASSLLAGEANEQFF.

V is TRBV25-1 and J is TRBJ1-5, with a possible D match to TRBD1 (5 bases). From germline, CDR1 is MGHDK and CDR2 SYGVNS. Trimming pared 5 bases from V and 4 bases from J, leaving 6 bases between. The CDR3 has 12 residues. CDR3 bases: TGTGCCAGCAGTAGACAGAATCAGCCCCAGCATTTT. It is translated as CASSRQNQPQHF.

This clone was observed a few times. This chain uses TRBV6-1 with TRBJ1-2; D is ambiguous. Germline values: CDR1 MNHNS, CDR2 SASEGT. The CDR3 loop spans 13 amino acids. Trimming stripped 6 bases from V and 4 bases from J, with 12 bases between. CDR3 DNA sequence: TGTGCCAGCAGGGAGGAACTAGGCTATGGCTACACCTTC. Its protein is CASREELGYGYTF.

V gene TRBV30 combines with J gene TRBJ2-7; D remains ambiguous. V lost 3 bases and J lost 0, with 12 bases in between. The CDR3 consists of 14 residues. Per the germline V gene, CDR1 is GTSNPN and CDR2 is SVGIG (reference sequence). CDR3: CAWRGWQDSYEQYF. The CDR3 region has the DNA TGTGCCTGGAGGGGTTGGCAGGACTCCTACGAGCAGTACTTC.

CDR3: CASSVGVGGRYQETQYF. The CDR3 DNA sequence: TGTGCCAGCAGCGTAGGGGTCGGGGGCCGGTACCAAGAGACCCAGTACTTC. The chain couples TRBV9 to TRBJ2-5; TRBD1 or TRBD2 may be the D gene (6 bases each). CDR1 SGDLS and CDR2 YYNGEE come from the germline V gene. The CDR3 has 17 amino acids. Deletions cut 0 bases from V and 0 bases from J, with 15 bases between.

CDR3 region: CASSLRANTYEQYF. The CDR3 DNA reads as TGTGCCAGCAGCCTTCGGGCTAACACCTACGAGCAGTACTTC. V usage is TRBV14 and J usage is TRBJ2-7; D uncertain. Trimming left V 4 bases short and J 2 bases short, with 12 bases between. The CDR3 contains 14 residues. Germline-derived CDR1 and CDR2 are SGHDN and FVKESK.

CDR3 protein: CASSLASSGVTDTQYF. The CDR3 bases are TGTGCCAGCAGCTTAGCCTCTAGCGGGGTCACAGATACGCAGTATTTT. The chain joins TRBV11-2 to TRBJ2-3; 9 bases match TRBD2. This CDR3 contains 16 residues. Germline values: CDR1 SGHAT, CDR2 FQNNGV. Losses at the gene ends were 1 base for V and 2 bases for J; bases not matched to a gene: 4.

The rearrangement links TRBV10-3 to TRBJ2-7; either TRBD1 or TRBD2 may fit D (5 bases each). CDR3 size: 14 residues. V gave up 3 bases and J gave up 2 bases, with 11 bases separating them. The germline CDR1 and CDR2 sequences are ENHRY and SYGVKD. CDR3 residues: CAISDPRDAYEQYF. In DNA form, the CDR3 reads TGTGCCATCAGTGACCCCCGGGACGCCTACGAGCAGTACTTC.

This chain connects TRBV28 to TRBJ1-5, with D possibly being TRBD1 (5 bases). The CDR3 is 13 amino acids. Germline CDR1 and CDR2: MDHEN and SYDVKM. Trimming pared 10 bases from V and 6 bases from J, leaving 16 bases between. Here the CDR3 reads CATTQGLGQPQHF. CDR3 sequence (DNA): TGTGCCACCACCCAGGGCCTCGGTCAGCCCCAGCATTTT.

In its sample, this clone was seen once. The chain links TRBV5-4 to TRBJ1-1; 9 nucleotides agree with TRBD1. Germline V gene lookup returns CDR1 SGHNT and CDR2 YYREEE (reference sequence). Losses at the gene ends were 4 bases for V and 8 bases for J; bases not matched to a gene: 3. CDR3 length equals 12 residues. The CDR3 reads CASSRTGVEAFF. For the CDR3, the DNA is TGTGCCAGCAGCCGGACAGGGGTGGAAGCTTTCTTT. The entire variable domain, with the rest obtained from reference TRBV5-4 and TRBJ1-1, is as follows: ETGVTQSPTHLIKTRGQQVTLRCSSQSGHNTVSWYQQALGQGPQFIFQYYREEENGRGNFPPRFSGLQFPNYSSELNVNALELDDSALYLCASSRTGVEAFFGQGTRLTVV.

This chain uses TRBV16 with TRBJ1-6; 8 positions match TRBD1. Per germline, CDR1 KGHSY and CDR2 FQNENV. CDR3 length: 15 amino acids. V was pared by 0 bases and J by 10 bases, with 5 bases of the junction left unmatched. For the CDR3, the DNA is TGTGCCAGCAGCCAATCCGGACAGGGAAGATCACCCCTCCACTTT. It is translated as CASSQSGQGRSPLHF.

The rearrangement links TRBV2 to TRBJ2-5; 8 nucleotides match TRBD2. The V gene end was trimmed by 6 bases and the J gene end by 2 bases; junction bases not matched to a gene: 8. This CDR3 is built from 15 residues. The germline V gene has CDR1 SNHLY and CDR2 FYNNEI. CDR3 sequence: CASSLLAVLQETQYF. As DNA, the CDR3 is TGTGCCAGCAGCCTACTAGCGGTACTGCAAGAGACCCAGTACTTC. Full variable domain (missing parts from reference TRBV2 and TRBJ2-5): EPEVTQTPSHQVTQMGQEVILRCVPISNHLYFYWYRQILGQKVEFLVSFYNNEISEKSEIFDDQFSVERPDGSNFTLKIRSTKLEDSAMYFCASSLLAVLQETQYFGPGTRLLVL.

The rearrangement uses TRBV10-2 and TRBJ1-3; 10 bases are shared with TRBD1. Germline V gene sequence: CDR1 WSHSY, CDR2 SAAADI. This CDR3 has 16 amino acids. The trim removed 6 bases at V and 1 base at J, leaving 6 bases unmatched. Here the CDR3 DNA reads TGCGCCAGCAGCTCGGGACAGGGGCGGTCTGGAAACACCATATATTTT. As protein: CASSSGQGRSGNTIYF.

A word on this clone: This sample includes further DNA sequences coding for the same CDR3. The gene calls are TRBV19 and TRBJ1-5, with D unresolved. CDR1 LNHDA and CDR2 SQIVND come from the germline V gene (reference sequence). V lost 3 bases and J lost 5, with 5 bases in between. The CDR3 sequence is 12 residues long. CDR3 coding DNA: TGTGCCAGTAGTATCAGGTATCAGCCCCAGCATTTT. Translating it yields CASSIRYQPQHF.

This rearrangement joins TRBV29-1 to TRBJ2-7; 11 bases are a match to TRBD1. CDR3 length equals 13 residues. The V gene end was trimmed by 7 bases and the J gene end by 0 bases; junction bases not matched to a gene: 2. In germline, CDR1 is SQVTM, CDR2 ANQGSEA. CDR3 protein: CSGGQGGSYEQYF. DNA for the CDR3: TGCAGCGGGGGACAGGGGGGCTCCTACGAGCAGTACTTC.

The chain uses TRBV6-5 and TRBJ2-7; 8 bases map to TRBD1. Losses at the gene ends were 9 bases for V and 2 bases for J; bases not matched to a gene: 3. This CDR3 spans 12 amino acids. Germline values: CDR1 MNHEY, CDR2 SVGAGI. CDR3 nucleotide sequence: TGTGCCAGTCGGGACAGGACCTACGAGCAGTACTTC. Translated, it gives CASRDRTYEQYF.

This chain joins TRBV4-1 and TRBJ1-1; D remains unclear. V lost 2 bases to trimming and J lost 3 bases, with 7 bases between them. CDR1 and CDR2 (germline): MGHRA, YSYEKL. The CDR3 covers 13 residues. CDR3 bases: TGCGCCAGCAGCCAATTGGGGTACACTGAAGCTTTCTTT. This sequence encodes CASSQLGYTEAFF.

V and J are TRBV2 and TRBJ2-2; 7 bases are shared with TRBD1. In germline, CDR1 is SNHLY, CDR2 FYNNEI. The CDR3 runs to 16 residues. V trimming: 2 bases; J trimming: 3 bases; junction bases outside the gene matches: 6. For the CDR3, the DNA is TGTGCCAGCAGTGAATCAGGACAGGACTACACCGGGGAGCTGTTTTTT. Protein sequence: CASSESGQDYTGELFF.

This clone was observed a single time. This chain joins TRBV9 and TRBJ1-5, with no clear D. The V and J ends lost 0 bases and 7 bases respectively, with 11 bases between them. Germline assignment: CDR1 SGDLS and CDR2 YYNGEE. The CDR3 is 14 amino acids. The CDR3 loop reads CASSVDGWGQPQHF. In nucleotides, the CDR3 is TGTGCCAGCAGCGTAGACGGTTGGGGACAGCCCCAGCATTTT.

To note about this clone: One junction end disagrees with the germline gene, perhaps due to a read error. J is TRBJ2-7 and V is TRBV27, with 10 bases fitting TRBD1. The length of the CDR3 is 13 residues. Looked up from germline, CDR1 is MNHEY and CDR2 is SMNVEV (reference sequence). CDR3 DNA: TGTGCCAGCAGTCCCGGGACAGGGGAGAGCATATTCTTC. Residues: CASSPGTGESIFF.